Shown below are 12 T cell receptor beta chains from a single sample sequenced in a study of cytomegalovirus exposure and HLA in healthy donors. The PCR contained 60 Vbeta and 13 Jbeta primers. TCRdb's table, derived via immunoSEQ multiplex PCR, lists solely in-frame clones and lacks some. The sample has roughly 130,000 clones, around 74% seen once. Sequenced material: PBMCs. The receptors were sampled from a woman between 45 and 65 years old in good health and CMV-seropositive.

This chain joins TRBV2 and TRBJ2-5, with D maybe TRBD1 (6 bases). CDR3 length: 16 residues. V dropped 2 bases and J dropped 3 bases, with 16 bases sitting between them. Germline V gene data show CDR1 as SNHLY and CDR2 as FYNNEI. The CDR3 DNA follows: TGTGCCAGCAGTGAACAGGGGATTAACCAAGAAGAGACCCAGTACTTC. Translation: CASSEQGINQEETQYF.

This rearrangement joins TRBV7-7 to TRBJ2-2, with D possibly being TRBD1 (5 bases). V was pared by 5 bases and J by 6 bases, with 13 bases between. Germline CDR1 SSHAT, CDR2 FNYEAQ (reference sequence). The CDR3 extends over 14 amino acids. Written as DNA, the CDR3 is TGTGCCAGCAGCCCCGACAGTGCCCCCGGGGAGCTGTTTTTT. Its translation: CASSPDSAPGELFF.

J is TRBJ1-2 and V is TRBV29-1; D is uncertain. The CDR3 is made up of 13 amino acids. V gave up 4 bases and J gave up 0 bases, with 9 bases separating them. Germline V gives CDR1 SQVTM, CDR2 ANQGSEA. CDR3 DNA sequence: TGCAGCGTTGTTCAGACAACTAACTATGGCTACACCTTC. It specifies CSVVQTTNYGYTF.

The chain has TRBV7-2 and TRBJ2-7, with 8 nucleotides matching TRBD2. The CDR3 length is 15 residues. J was trimmed by 2 bases and V by 5 bases; bases with no gene match: 8. In germline, CDR1 is SGHTA, CDR2 FQGNSA. The DNA for the CDR3 is TGTGCCAGCAGCATCAGCGGGGGTTCCCCCTACGAGCAGTACTTC. Translation: CASSISGGSPYEQYF.

The gene calls are TRBV6-6 and TRBJ1-4; possibly TRBD1 for D (5 bases). This CDR3 has 13 residues. Germline assignment: CDR1 MNHNY and CDR2 SVGAGI (reference sequence). Trimming removed 6 bases from V and 5 bases from J, with 10 bases in between. CDR3: CASRNTGNEKLFF. For the CDR3, the DNA is TGTGCCAGCAGAAATACAGGAAATGAAAAACTGTTTTTT.

This clone has just one count. V gene TRBV14 combines with J gene TRBJ1-2; D may be TRBD1 (5 bases). Trimming took off 1 base at V and 7 bases at J, with 10 bases between the two ends. Per the germline V gene, CDR1 is SGHDN and CDR2 is FVKESK. The CDR3 has 13 amino acids. In nucleotides, the CDR3 is TGTGCCAGCAGCCAAGTTCCAGGGTTTGGCTACACCTTC. Protein product: CASSQVPGFGYTF.

The V call is TRBV19, the J call TRBJ1-2; D not resolved. The CDR3 runs 15 residues. CDR1 and CDR2 from the germline V gene are LNHDA and SQIVND (reference sequence). The V end lost 4 bases, the J end lost 0 bases, and 12 bases lay between the germline ends. This CDR3 reads CASSTLQFSNYGYTF. DNA of the CDR3: TGTGCCAGTAGTACGCTGCAGTTTTCTAACTATGGCTACACCTTC.

The chain employs TRBV10-3 and TRBJ2-3; 8 bases line up with TRBD2. CDR1 is ENHRY, CDR2 SYGVKD, per germline. The CDR3 is made up of 15 amino acids. J gave up 2 bases and V 8 bases, and 9 bases lay outside the gene matches. CDR3 nucleotide sequence: TGTGCCATCCGGGGGGCGGGGGGCGACACAGATACGCAGTATTTT. Translating it yields CAIRGAGGDTDTQYF.

This clone has just a few counts. The chain joins TRBV30 to TRBJ1-1; 11 bases align to TRBD1. Germline assignment: CDR1 GTSNPN and CDR2 SVGIG (reference sequence). The V and J ends lost 2 bases and 10 bases, in that order; junction bases with no gene match: 6. CDR3 length: 13 residues. The CDR3 nucleotides read TGTGCCTGGAGTATGGACAGGGGGCGCCTAGCTTTCTTT. Its translation: CAWSMDRGRLAFF.

CDR3 region: CASSSGAGANVLTF. CDR3 DNA sequence: TGTGCCAGTAGTTCAGGGGCTGGGGCCAACGTCCTGACTTTC. The rearrangement uses TRBV19 and TRBJ2-6, with TRBD1 as a possible D gene (6 bases). CDR3 length: 14 amino acids. With 5 bases removed from V and 2 bases from J, the gap between germline ends came to 7 bases. Germline CDR1 and CDR2: LNHDA and SQIVND (reference sequence). Drawing the rest from reference TRBV19 and TRBJ2-6, the complete variable domain is DGGITQSPKYLFRKEGQNVTLSCEQNLNHDAMYWYRQDPGQGLRLIYYSQIVNDFQKGDIAEGYSVSREKKESFPLTVTSAQKNPTAFYLCASSSGAGANVLTFGAGSRLTVL.

This rearrangement joins TRBV10-3 to TRBJ1-2; D perhaps matches TRBD1 (5 bases). The germline CDR1 and CDR2 sequences are ENHRY and SYGVKD. The CDR3 has 13 residues. Trimming pared 4 bases from V and 6 bases from J, leaving 12 bases between. CDR3 nucleotide sequence: TGTGCCATCAGTGGTGACAGTCGCGATGGCTACACCTTC. Translation: CAISGDSRDGYTF.

The genes are TRBV11-1 and TRBJ2-3; TRBD2 matches at 7 bases. The CDR3 runs 16 residues. Germline V gives CDR1 SGHAT, CDR2 FQDESV (reference sequence). V lost 5 bases, J lost 0 bases, and 8 bases stayed unmatched. The CDR3 loop is CASSARSGESTDTQYF. Written as DNA, the CDR3 is TGTGCCAGCAGCGCACGGAGCGGGGAGAGCACAGATACGCAGTATTTT.